A single sample gave rise to the 29 T cell receptor beta chains below, sequenced in a study of shared clonotypes between healthy human individuals. Sequencing used immunoSEQ multiplex PCR; TCRdb keeps in-frame clones, though not all of them. Among around 2,000,000 clones listed, about 95% were seen once. It was CD45RO-negative cells, positively selected for CCR7, that made up naive CD8 cells, with terminally differentiated effector memory CD45RA+ cells excluded. The source material was naive CD8+ T cells sorted from blood. The origin of the receptors is a man in his late teens or twenties in good health.

The gene calls are TRBV27 and TRBJ2-3; 16 nucleotides agree with TRBD2. The germline gives CDR1 MNHEY, CDR2 SMNVEV (reference sequence). The CDR3 sequence is 19 residues long. The J segment lost 3 bases and the V segment lost 6 bases, leaving 12 bases of the junction unmatched. CDR3 region: CASRTHGGLAGGPTDTQYF. The CDR3 bases are TGTGCCAGCAGGACCCACGGGGGACTAGCGGGGGGGCCGACAGATACGCAGTATTTT.

V and J are TRBV4-1 and TRBJ2-7, with 9 bases that match TRBD1. Losses at the gene ends were 6 bases for V and 0 bases for J; bases not matched to a gene: 6. Germline V gene data show CDR1 as MGHRA and CDR2 as YSYEKL. The CDR3 sequence is 15 residues long. The CDR3 is CASRPGQGNSYEQYF. CDR3 coding DNA: TGCGCCAGCAGGCCGGGACAGGGCAACTCCTACGAGCAGTACTTC.

To note about this clone: In the same sample, other DNA sequences code for this CDR3. The rearrangement joins TRBV27 to TRBJ2-7; TRBD1 matches at 10 bases. The CDR3 is 16 residues long. Per germline, CDR1 MNHEY and CDR2 SMNVEV (reference sequence). The V gene end was trimmed by 0 bases and the J gene end by 6 bases; junction bases not matched to a gene: 8. CDR3 sequence reads: CASSLSPGTGASEQYF. CDR3 coding DNA: TGTGCCAGCAGTTTATCCCCCGGGACAGGGGCCTCCGAGCAGTACTTC.

The chain recombines TRBV2 with TRBJ2-1; D call uncertain. The germline CDR1 and CDR2 sequences are SNHLY and FYNNEI. Trimming removed 2 bases from V and 7 bases from J, with 12 bases in between. CDR3 length: 14 residues. CDR3 sequence reads: CASSELVDSNEQFF. CDR3 DNA: TGTGCCAGCAGTGAACTAGTTGATTCAAATGAGCAGTTCTTC.

This clone showed up just a few times. At the DNA level, this CDR3 is encoded by other sequences in the same sample as well. This sequence joins TRBV9 and TRBJ2-3; D unresolved. CDR1 is SGDLS, CDR2 YYNGEE, per germline. Trimming removed 0 bases from V and 4 bases from J, with 3 bases in between. This CDR3 region has 12 residues. The CDR3 here is CASSVASDTQYF. For the CDR3, the DNA is TGTGCCAGCAGCGTAGCCTCAGATACGCAGTATTTT. The full variable domain, with the rest looked up from reference TRBV9 and TRBJ2-3, is DSGVTQTPKHLITATGQRVTLRCSPRSGDLSVYWYQQSLDQGLQFLIQYYNGEERAKGNILERFSAQQFPDLHSELNLSSLELGDSALYFCASSVASDTQYFGPGTRLTVL.

This chain joins TRBV4-3 and TRBJ2-7, with D possibly being TRBD1 or TRBD2 (6 bases each). The germline V gene encodes CDR1 LGHNA and CDR2 YSLEER. The V gene lost 1 base and the J gene lost 4 bases, with 14 bases spanning the gap. The CDR3 runs to 15 residues. The CDR3, as DNA: TGCGCCAGCAGCCAAGGTATAGGGGGACTTTACGAGCAGTACTTC. It codes for CASSQGIGGLYEQYF.

The chain recombines TRBV30 with TRBJ1-2; 10 nucleotides align to TRBD1. CDR3 length: 13 amino acids. V lost 6 bases and J lost 4; bases outside the gene matches: 5. The germline CDR1 and CDR2 sequences are GTSNPN and SVGIG (reference sequence). The CDR3 reads CACDRGQIYGYTF. The CDR3, as DNA: TGTGCCTGCGACAGGGGGCAAATCTATGGCTACACCTTC. Using reference TRBV30 and TRBJ1-2 for the parts outside the CDR3, the full variable domain is SQTIHQWPATLVQPVGSPLSLECTVEGTSNPNLYWYRQAAGRGLQLLFYSVGIGQISSEVPQNLSASRPQDRQFILSSKKLLLSDSGFYLCACDRGQIYGYTFGSGTRLTVV.

The chain employs TRBV12-1 and TRBJ2-7; the table's D call of TRBD1 was not tested on the DNA. TRBV12-1 corresponds to a pseudogene. This CDR3 comprises 15 residues. CDR3 sequence (DNA): TGTGCCAGAAGCTATTCCCGGGACAAGAACTACGAGCAGTACTTC. Amino acid sequence: CARSYSRDKNYEQYF.

V usage is TRBV7-6 and J usage is TRBJ2-7; TRBD1 is a possible D gene (5 bases). Germline V gene data show CDR1 as SGHVS and CDR2 as FNYEAQ. Deletions cut 1 base from V and 3 bases from J, with 13 bases between. This CDR3 comprises 15 residues. CDR3 in DNA: TGTGCCAGCAGCTTAGGTACAGGACATATCTACGAGCAGTACTTC. Amino acids: CASSLGTGHIYEQYF.

V gene TRBV28 combines with J gene TRBJ2-7, with 10 bases fitting TRBD2. Germline V gives CDR1 MDHEN, CDR2 SYDVKM. This CDR3 spans 16 amino acids. The V segment lost 4 bases and the J segment 2 bases; nucleotides outside the gene matches: 8. The CDR3 coding sequence is TGTGCCAGCAGTTCCCCCCTAGCGGGGGACCCCTACGAGCAGTACTTC. Its protein product is CASSSPLAGDPYEQYF. Full variable domain (outside the CDR3, taken from reference TRBV28 and TRBJ2-7): DVKVTQSSRYLVKRTGEKVFLECVQDMDHENMFWYRQDPGLGLRLIYFSYDVKMKEKGDIPEGYSVSREKKERFSLILESASTNQTSMYLCASSSPLAGDPYEQYFGPGTRLTVT.

V and J are TRBV27 and TRBJ2-1; 10 nucleotides align to TRBD1. The CDR3 has 16 amino acids. Looked up from germline, CDR1 is MNHEY and CDR2 is SMNVEV (reference sequence). The J segment lost 6 bases and the V segment lost 5 bases, leaving 10 bases of the junction unmatched. The chain's CDR3 is CASSLILGTGVNEQFF. CDR3 nucleotides: TGTGCCAGCAGTCTTATTTTAGGGACAGGGGTCAATGAGCAGTTCTTC.

The V call is TRBV7-3, the J call TRBJ2-6; TRBD2 might be the D (7 bases). Germline V gives CDR1 SGHTA, CDR2 FQGTGA. Trimming stripped 5 bases from V and 0 bases from J, with 17 bases between. This CDR3 comprises 18 residues. CDR3 nucleotides: TGTGCCAGCAGCCCGTGGGGGGGCCCCCACTCTGGGGCCAACGTCCTGACTTTC. Protein product: CASSPWGGPHSGANVLTF.

The V gene is TRBV29-1, the J gene TRBJ1-2; the match to TRBD1 covers 8 bases. V shed 4 bases and J 0 bases; nucleotides not matched to a gene: 7. This CDR3 comprises 15 residues. Germline values: CDR1 SQVTM, CDR2 ANQGSEA. The CDR3 reads CSVGPQGDANYGYTF. CDR3 in DNA: TGCAGCGTTGGACCACAGGGGGACGCTAACTATGGCTACACCTTC. Full variable domain (outside the CDR3, taken from reference TRBV29-1 and TRBJ1-2): SAVISQKPSRDICQRGTSLTIQCQVDSQVTMMFWYRQQPGQSLTLIATANQGSEATYESGFVIDKFPISRPNLTFSTLTVSNMSPEDSSIYLCSVGPQGDANYGYTFGSGTRLTVV.

The chain joins TRBV27 to TRBJ1-2; D may be TRBD1 (5 bases). The V end lost 5 bases, the J end lost 5 bases, and 18 bases lay between the germline ends. Germline V gene lookup returns CDR1 MNHEY and CDR2 SMNVEV (reference sequence). The CDR3 sequence is 15 residues long. In DNA form, the CDR3 reads TGTGCCAGCAGTCCAAGACGGGGGGGTGGGTATGGCTACACCTTC. This encodes CASSPRRGGGYGYTF.

The chain combines TRBV28 with TRBJ2-1; D is unclear. Trimming took off 4 bases at V and 5 bases at J, with 6 bases between the two ends. Germline assignment: CDR1 MDHEN and CDR2 SYDVKM. This CDR3 contains 12 residues. CDR3 loop: CASSSRHNEQFF. The CDR3 nucleotides read TGTGCCAGCAGTTCCCGCCACAATGAGCAGTTCTTC.

The rearrangement uses TRBV5-4 and TRBJ2-7; D is uncertain. Trimming left V 0 bases short and J 5 bases short, with 12 bases between. The CDR3 loop spans 14 amino acids. Germline lookup yields CDR1 SGHNT and CDR2 YYREEE (reference sequence). The CDR3 here is CASSLEGRSHEQYF. CDR3 bases: TGTGCCAGCAGCTTGGAAGGCAGGTCACACGAGCAGTACTTC.

The chain recombines TRBV6-5 with TRBJ2-5; the D gene is possibly TRBD1 (6 bases). Between the trimmed V and J ends, which lost 4 bases and 1 base, there was a span of 13 bases. There are 15 residues in the CDR3. CDR1 is MNHEY and CDR2 is SVGAGI in the germline V gene. This CDR3 reads CASSSPRTVQETQYF. CDR3 bases: TGTGCCAGCAGTTCCCCCCGGACAGTCCAAGAGACCCAGTACTTC.

V and J are TRBV6-5 and TRBJ2-7; 7 bases agree with TRBD2. CDR3 size: 14 residues. The J segment lost 3 bases and the V segment lost 2 bases, leaving 4 bases of the junction unmatched. Per the germline V gene, CDR1 is MNHEY and CDR2 is SVGAGI. CDR3 sequence reads: CASSYGAGNYEQYF. DNA of the CDR3: TGTGCCAGCAGTTACGGAGCGGGAAACTACGAGCAGTACTTC.

The J gene is TRBJ2-2, the V gene TRBV5-8; D remains unclear. This CDR3 is built from 13 residues. CDR1 is SGHTS, CDR2 YDEGEE, per germline. The V and J ends lost 4 bases and 6 bases respectively, with 10 bases between them. Here the CDR3 reads CASSPRSSGELFF. The CDR3 DNA follows: TGTGCCAGCAGCCCCCGATCGTCCGGGGAGCTGTTTTTT. The variable domain in full, completed from reference TRBV5-8 and TRBJ2-2, reads EAGVTQSPTHLIKTRGQQATLRCSPISGHTSVYWYQQALGLGLQFLLWYDEGEERNRGNFPPRFSGRQFPNYSSELNVNALELEDSALYLCASSPRSSGELFFGEGSRLTVL.

The chain links TRBV7-3 to TRBJ1-4; D is unresolved. V gave up 0 bases and J gave up 0 bases, with 5 bases separating them. This CDR3 comprises 15 residues. From germline, CDR1 is SGHTA and CDR2 FQGTGA. CDR3 DNA: TGTGCCAGCAGCTTAACGCGCGCAACTAATGAAAAACTGTTTTTT. Translation: CASSLTRATNEKLFF.

J is TRBJ2-1 and V is TRBV6-1, with D perhaps matching TRBD2 (5 bases). The CDR3 runs to 13 residues. Per the germline V gene, CDR1 is MNHNS and CDR2 is SASEGT. V was pared by 5 bases and J by 6 bases, with 11 bases between. The CDR3 sequence is CASSRFEGNEQFF. CDR3 in DNA: TGTGCCAGCAGTCGGTTCGAGGGCAATGAGCAGTTCTTC.

The genes are TRBV27 and TRBJ2-5, with TRBD2 matching over 10 bases. The CDR3 sequence is 16 residues long. The V gene end was trimmed by 1 base and the J gene end by 1 base; junction bases not matched to a gene: 3. Looked up from germline, CDR1 is MNHEY and CDR2 is SMNVEV (reference sequence). The CDR3: CASSLLAGGSQETQYF. The DNA for the CDR3 is TGTGCCAGCAGTTTATTAGCGGGGGGTAGCCAAGAGACCCAGTACTTC.

In the case of this clone: Other DNA sequences in the sample encode the same CDR3. V and J are TRBV7-8 and TRBJ1-5; no clear D. The germline V and J ends were trimmed by 1 base and 6 bases, with 4 bases remaining between them. The CDR3 has 12 residues. The germline CDR1 and CDR2 sequences are SGHVS and FQNEAQ. CDR3 region: CASSLEIQPQHF. In DNA, the CDR3 is TGTGCCAGCAGCTTAGAAATTCAGCCCCAGCATTTT. Full variable domain (missing parts from reference TRBV7-8 and TRBJ1-5): GAGVSQSPRYKVAKRGQDVALRCDPISGHVSLFWYQQALGQGPEFLTYFQNEAQLDKSGLPSDRFFAERPEGSVSTLKIQRTQQEDSAVYLCASSLEIQPQHFGDGTRLSIL.

The rearrangement uses TRBV6-1 and TRBJ2-7, with 9 bases matching TRBD1. V shed 7 bases and J 5 bases; nucleotides not matched to a gene: 9. Germline V CDR1 and CDR2: MNHNS, SASEGT. This CDR3 has 14 residues. The CDR3 spells CASNRGTGYHEQYF. CDR3 bases: TGTGCCAGCAACCGCGGGACAGGGTACCACGAGCAGTACTTC.

The genes are TRBV6-5 and TRBJ2-1, with a weak D call TRBD2 (6 bases). Looked up from germline, CDR1 is MNHEY and CDR2 is SVGAGI. V was trimmed by 4 bases and J by 5 bases, leaving 12 bases between them. The CDR3 contains 14 residues. CDR3 nucleotides: TGTGCCAGCAGTTGGCTAGCGACCGACAATGAGCAGTTCTTC. Protein product: CASSWLATDNEQFF.

Worth noting for this clone: Other DNA sequences in this sample translate to the same CDR3. The chain links TRBV5-6 to TRBJ2-5; TRBD2 is a possible D gene (6 bases). Germline V gene sequence: CDR1 SGHDT, CDR2 YYEEEE. Trimming took 4 bases from V and 5 from J, leaving 9 bases between them. The CDR3 contains 12 residues. The DNA for the CDR3 is TGTGCCAGCAGCCCCGGGGGTGAGACCCAGTACTTC. It yields the protein CASSPGGETQYF.

In this sample, this clone turned up a few times. The same CDR3 is also encoded by other DNA sequences in this sample. The gene calls are TRBV9 and TRBJ1-3; D is uncertain. The CDR3 runs to 12 residues. V lost 3 bases, J lost 4 bases, and 5 bases lay in between. Germline V CDR1 and CDR2: SGDLS, YYNGEE. The CDR3: CASSGQGNTIYF. The CDR3 bases are TGTGCCAGCAGCGGACAAGGAAACACCATATATTTT.

Concerning this clone: This specimen includes other DNA sequences encoding the same CDR3. V and J are TRBV18 and TRBJ2-7; D gene uncertain. Trimming removed 2 bases from V and 4 bases from J, with 3 bases in between. Germline CDR1 reads KGHSH; CDR2 reads LQKENI. The CDR3 extends over 11 amino acids. The CDR3 here is CASSPGYEQYF. The CDR3 DNA reads as TGTGCCAGCTCACCAGGGTACGAGCAGTACTTC.

Points on this clone: The junction shows a germline mismatch at one end, possibly a read error. This chain links TRBV11-2 with TRBJ2-1, with D perhaps TRBD2 (6 bases). Per germline, CDR1 SGHAT and CDR2 FQNNGV. The CDR3 has 17 amino acids. CDR3 in DNA: TGTGCCAGCAGCCTAGAGATCCCGGGACTCCTAACCTCGCCGCCGTTCTTC. It is translated as CASSLEIPGLLTSPPFF. Combining the CDR3 with reference TRBV11-2 and TRBJ2-1 gives the whole variable domain EAGVAQSPRYKIIEKRQSVAFWCNPISGHATLYWYQQILGQGPKLLIQFQNNGVVDDSQLPKDRFSAERLKGVDSTLKIQPAKLEDSAVYLCASSLEIPGLLTSPPFFGPGTRLTVL.